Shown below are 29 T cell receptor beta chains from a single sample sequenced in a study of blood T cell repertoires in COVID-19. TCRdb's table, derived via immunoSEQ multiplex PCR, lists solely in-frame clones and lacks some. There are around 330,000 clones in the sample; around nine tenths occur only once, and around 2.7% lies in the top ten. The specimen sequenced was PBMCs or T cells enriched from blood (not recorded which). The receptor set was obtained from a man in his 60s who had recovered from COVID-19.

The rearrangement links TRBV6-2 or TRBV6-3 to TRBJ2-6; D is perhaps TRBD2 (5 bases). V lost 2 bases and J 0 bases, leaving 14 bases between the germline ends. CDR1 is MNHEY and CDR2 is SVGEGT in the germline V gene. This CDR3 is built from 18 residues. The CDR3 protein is CASSYRGLSYSGANVLTF. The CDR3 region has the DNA TGTGCCAGCAGTTACCGGGGTTTGTCTTACTCTGGGGCCAACGTCCTGACTTTC.

The CDR3 DNA reads TGTGCCAGCAGGGACAGGAGAAACACTGAAGCTTTCTTT. Translating it yields CASRDRRNTEAFF. This chain links TRBV18 with TRBJ1-1, with 8 bases matching TRBD1. CDR3 length equals 13 residues. V shed 8 bases and J 2 bases; nucleotides not matched to a gene: 4. Germline-derived CDR1 and CDR2 are KGHSH and LQKENI. The full variable domain, its missing parts supplied by reference TRBV18 and TRBJ1-1, is NAGVMQNPRHLVRRRGQEARLRCSPMKGHSHVYWYRQLPEEGLKFMVYLQKENIIDESGMPKERFSAEFPKEGPSILRIQQVVRGDSAAYFCASRDRRNTEAFFGQGTRLTVV.

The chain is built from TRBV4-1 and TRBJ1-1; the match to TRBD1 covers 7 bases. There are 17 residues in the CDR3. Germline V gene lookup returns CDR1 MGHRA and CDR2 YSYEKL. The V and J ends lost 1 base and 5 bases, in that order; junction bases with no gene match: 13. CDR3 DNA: TGCGCCAGCAGCCAAGCCCCGGCAGGGGGAGTTAATACTGAAGCTTTCTTT. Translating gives CASSQAPAGGVNTEAFF.

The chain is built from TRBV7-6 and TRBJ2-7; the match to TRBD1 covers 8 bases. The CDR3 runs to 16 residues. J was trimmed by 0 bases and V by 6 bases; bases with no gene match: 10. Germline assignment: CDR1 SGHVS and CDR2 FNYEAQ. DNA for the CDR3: TGTGCCAGCAGTCAGGGGGCGGACAGGGCCTCCTACGAGCAGTACTTC. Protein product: CASSQGADRASYEQYF.

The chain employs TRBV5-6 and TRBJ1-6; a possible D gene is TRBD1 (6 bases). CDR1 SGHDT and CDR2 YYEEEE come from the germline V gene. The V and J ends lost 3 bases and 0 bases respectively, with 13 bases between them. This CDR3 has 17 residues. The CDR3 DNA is TGTGCCAGCAGCTCAGGACAGTATAGCTCCTATAATTCACCCCTCCACTTT. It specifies CASSSGQYSSYNSPLHF.

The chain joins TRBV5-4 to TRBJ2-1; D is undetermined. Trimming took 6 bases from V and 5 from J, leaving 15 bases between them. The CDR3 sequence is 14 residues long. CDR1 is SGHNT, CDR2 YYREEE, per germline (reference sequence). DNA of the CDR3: TGTGCCAGCACCCCATCCCCACAACACAATGAGCAGTTCTTC. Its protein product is CASTPSPQHNEQFF.

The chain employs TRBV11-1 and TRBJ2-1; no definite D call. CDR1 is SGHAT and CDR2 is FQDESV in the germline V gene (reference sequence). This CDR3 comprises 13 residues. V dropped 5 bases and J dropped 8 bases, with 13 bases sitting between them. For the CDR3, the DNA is TGTGCCAGCAGCCCTAGATGGCGAGATGAGCAGTTCTTC. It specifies CASSPRWRDEQFF.

The CDR3 region is CASRALTGGGSRNEQFF. The DNA for the CDR3 is TGTGCCAGTAGAGCCTTGACAGGGGGCGGCTCTCGTAATGAGCAGTTCTTC. V gene TRBV19 combines with J gene TRBJ2-1, with 10 bases matching TRBD1. Unmatched junction bases numbered 15, after V lost 6 bases and J lost 7 bases. Per germline, CDR1 LNHDA and CDR2 SQIVND (reference sequence). CDR3 length: 17 residues.

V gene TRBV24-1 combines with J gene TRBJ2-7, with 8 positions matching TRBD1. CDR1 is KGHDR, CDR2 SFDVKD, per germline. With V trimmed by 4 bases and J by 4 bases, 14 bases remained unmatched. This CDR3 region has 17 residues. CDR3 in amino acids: CATSETPHQGASYEQYF. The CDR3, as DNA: TGTGCCACCAGTGAGACTCCCCACCAGGGGGCTAGTTACGAGCAGTACTTC.

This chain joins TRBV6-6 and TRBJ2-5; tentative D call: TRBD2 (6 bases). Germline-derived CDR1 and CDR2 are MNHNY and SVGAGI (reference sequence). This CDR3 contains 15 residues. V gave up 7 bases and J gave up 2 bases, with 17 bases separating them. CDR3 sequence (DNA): TGTGCCAGCACCCCCGCGGGGATTTGGCAAGAGACCCAGTACTTC. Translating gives CASTPAGIWQETQYF.

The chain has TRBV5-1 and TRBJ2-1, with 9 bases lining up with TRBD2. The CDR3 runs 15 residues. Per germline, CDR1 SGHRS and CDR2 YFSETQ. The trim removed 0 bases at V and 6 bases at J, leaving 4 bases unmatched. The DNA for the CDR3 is TGCGCCAGCAGCTTGGCTGGCGGGGGGGGCAATGAGCAGTTCTTC. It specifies CASSLAGGGGNEQFF. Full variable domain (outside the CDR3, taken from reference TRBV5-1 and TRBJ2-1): KAGVTQTPRYLIKTRGQQVTLSCSPISGHRSVSWYQQTPGQGLQFLFEYFSETQRNKGNFPGRFSGRQFSNSRSEMNVSTLELGDSALYLCASSLAGGGGNEQFFGPGTRLTVL.

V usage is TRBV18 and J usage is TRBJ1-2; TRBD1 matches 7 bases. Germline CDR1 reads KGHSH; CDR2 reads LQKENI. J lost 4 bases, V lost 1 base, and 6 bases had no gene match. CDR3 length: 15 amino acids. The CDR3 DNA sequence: TGTGCCAGCTCACCACAAGGGACAGACGGCTATGGCTACACCTTC. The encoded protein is CASSPQGTDGYGYTF.

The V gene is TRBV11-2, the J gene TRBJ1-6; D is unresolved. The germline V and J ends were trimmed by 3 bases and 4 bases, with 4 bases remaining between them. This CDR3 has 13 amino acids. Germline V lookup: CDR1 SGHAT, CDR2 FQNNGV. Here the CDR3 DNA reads TGTGCCAGCAGCTTGAGTTATAATTCACCCCTCCACTTT. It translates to CASSLSYNSPLHF.

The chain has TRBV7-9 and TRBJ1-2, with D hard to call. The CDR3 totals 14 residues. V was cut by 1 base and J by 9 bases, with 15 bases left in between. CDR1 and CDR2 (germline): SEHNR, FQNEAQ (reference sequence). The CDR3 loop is CASSLDTERGSYTF. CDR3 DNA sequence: TGTGCCAGCAGCTTAGATACCGAAAGAGGAAGCTACACCTTC.

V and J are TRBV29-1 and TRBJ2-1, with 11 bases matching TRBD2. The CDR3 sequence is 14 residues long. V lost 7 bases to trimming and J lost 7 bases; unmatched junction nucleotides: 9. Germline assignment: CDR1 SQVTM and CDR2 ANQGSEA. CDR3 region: CSALLAGVRNEQFF. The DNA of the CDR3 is TGCAGCGCTTTACTAGCGGGAGTAAGAAATGAGCAGTTCTTC.

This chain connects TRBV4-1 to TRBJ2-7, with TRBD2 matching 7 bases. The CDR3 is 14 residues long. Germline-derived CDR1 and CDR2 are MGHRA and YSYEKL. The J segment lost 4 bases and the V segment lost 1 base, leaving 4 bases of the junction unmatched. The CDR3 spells CASSQVASGYEQYF. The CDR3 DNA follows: TGCGCCAGCAGCCAAGTGGCTAGCGGTTACGAGCAGTACTTC.

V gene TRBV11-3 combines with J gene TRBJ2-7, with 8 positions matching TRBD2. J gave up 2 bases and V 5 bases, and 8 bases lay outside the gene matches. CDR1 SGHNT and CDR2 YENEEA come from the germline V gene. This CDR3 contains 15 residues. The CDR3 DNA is TGTGCCAGCAGCATACCGGGACTAGGGACCTACGAGCAGTACTTC. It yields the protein CASSIPGLGTYEQYF.

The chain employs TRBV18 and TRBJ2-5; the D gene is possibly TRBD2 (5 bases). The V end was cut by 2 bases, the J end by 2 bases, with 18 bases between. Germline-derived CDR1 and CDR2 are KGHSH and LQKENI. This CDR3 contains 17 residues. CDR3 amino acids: CASSPVFPASLQETQYF. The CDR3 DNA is TGTGCCAGCTCACCAGTATTTCCCGCTAGCCTACAAGAGACCCAGTACTTC.

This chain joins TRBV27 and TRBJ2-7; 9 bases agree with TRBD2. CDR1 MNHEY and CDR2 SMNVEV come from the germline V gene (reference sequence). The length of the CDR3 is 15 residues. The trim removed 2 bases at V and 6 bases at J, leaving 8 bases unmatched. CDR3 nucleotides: TGTGCCAGCAGTTTAGGTGCGGGAGGGCCCGGCGAGCAGTACTTC. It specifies CASSLGAGGPGEQYF.

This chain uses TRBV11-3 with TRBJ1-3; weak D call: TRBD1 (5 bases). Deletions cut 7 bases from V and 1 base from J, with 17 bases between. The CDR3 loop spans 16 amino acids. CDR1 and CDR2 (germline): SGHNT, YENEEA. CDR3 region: CASTPSGGASGNTIYF. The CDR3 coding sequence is TGTGCCAGCACCCCGTCCGGTGGGGCTTCTGGAAACACCATATATTTT.

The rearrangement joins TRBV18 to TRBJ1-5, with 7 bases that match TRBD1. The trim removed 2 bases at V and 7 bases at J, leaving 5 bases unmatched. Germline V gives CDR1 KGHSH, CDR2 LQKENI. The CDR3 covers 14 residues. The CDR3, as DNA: TGTGCCAGCTCACCAACAGGGGTCGCGCAGCCCCAGCATTTT. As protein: CASSPTGVAQPQHF.

CDR3 in amino acids: CASSLLGTDGEQYF. For the CDR3, the DNA is TGTGCCAGCAGCCTACTGGGGACAGACGGCGAGCAGTACTTC. The V and J genes are TRBV3-1 (or the pseudogene TRBV3-2) and TRBJ2-7, with TRBD1 matching over 7 bases. The ends lost 4 bases at V and 6 bases at J; junction bases unmatched: 9. The CDR3 contains 14 residues. From germline, CDR1 is LGHDT and CDR2 YNNKEL (reference sequence).

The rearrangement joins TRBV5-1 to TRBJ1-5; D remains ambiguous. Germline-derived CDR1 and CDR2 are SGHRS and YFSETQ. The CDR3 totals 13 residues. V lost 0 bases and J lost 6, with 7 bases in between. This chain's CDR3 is CASSLDGVQPQHF. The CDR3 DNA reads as TGCGCCAGCAGCTTGGACGGTGTTCAGCCCCAGCATTTT.

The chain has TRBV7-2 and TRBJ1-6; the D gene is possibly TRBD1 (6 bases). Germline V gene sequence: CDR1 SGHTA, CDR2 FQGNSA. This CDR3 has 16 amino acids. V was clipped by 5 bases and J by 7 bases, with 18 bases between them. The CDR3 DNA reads TGTGCCAGCAGCGTTAGCCAGGGCAGGGGAAATTCACCCCTCCACTTT. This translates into CASSVSQGRGNSPLHF.

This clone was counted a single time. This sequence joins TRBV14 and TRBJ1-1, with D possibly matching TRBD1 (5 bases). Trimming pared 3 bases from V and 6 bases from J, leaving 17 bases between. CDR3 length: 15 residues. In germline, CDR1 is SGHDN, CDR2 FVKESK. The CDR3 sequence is CASSQNPYRIPEAFF. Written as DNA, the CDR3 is TGTGCCAGCAGCCAGAATCCCTACAGGATACCTGAAGCTTTCTTT. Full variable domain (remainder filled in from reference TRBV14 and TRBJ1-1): EAGVTQFPSHSVIEKGQTVTLRCDPISGHDNLYWYRRVMGKEIKFLLHFVKESKQDESGMPNNRFLAERTGGTYSTLKVQPAELEDSGVYFCASSQNPYRIPEAFFGQGTRLTVV.

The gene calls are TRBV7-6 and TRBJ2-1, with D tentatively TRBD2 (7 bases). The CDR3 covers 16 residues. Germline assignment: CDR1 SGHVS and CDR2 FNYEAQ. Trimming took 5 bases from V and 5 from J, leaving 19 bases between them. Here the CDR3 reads CASSPGRGAWNNEQFF. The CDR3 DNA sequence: TGTGCCAGCAGCCCCGGTCGGGGGGCTTGGAACAATGAGCAGTTCTTC.

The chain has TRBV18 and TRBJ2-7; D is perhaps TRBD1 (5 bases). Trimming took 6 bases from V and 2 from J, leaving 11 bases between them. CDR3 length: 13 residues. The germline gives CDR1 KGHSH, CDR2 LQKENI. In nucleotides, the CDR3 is TGTGCCAGCTCCCCGCAGGGAACCTACGAGCAGTACTTC. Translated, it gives CASSPQGTYEQYF.

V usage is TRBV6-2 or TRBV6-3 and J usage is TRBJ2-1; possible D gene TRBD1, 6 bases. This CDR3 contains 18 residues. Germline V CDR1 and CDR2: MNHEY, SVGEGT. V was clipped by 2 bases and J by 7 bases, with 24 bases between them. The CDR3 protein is CASSYPPSLRTQGNEQFF. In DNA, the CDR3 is TGTGCCAGCAGTTACCCACCATCTCTCCGGACTCAGGGGAATGAGCAGTTCTTC.

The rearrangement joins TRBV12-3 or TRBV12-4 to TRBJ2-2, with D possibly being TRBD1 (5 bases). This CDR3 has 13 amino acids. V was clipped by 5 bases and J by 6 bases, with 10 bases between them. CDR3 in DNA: TGTGCCAGCAGTGCCAGGGCGTCCGGGGAGCTGTTTTTT. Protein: CASSARASGELFF.